The 2 T cell receptor beta chains listed next were all sequenced from one sample in a study of cytomegalovirus exposure and HLA in healthy donors. The primer mix had 60 Vbeta and 13 Jbeta primers. TCRdb's copy holds only in-frame clones and misses some; the assay was immunoSEQ multiplex PCR. This sample carries about 4,900 clones, around 85% of them seen once, and the ten largest clones take 6.2%. The sequencing input was PBMCs. Source of these receptors: a woman aged 40 to 49 in good health and CMV-seropositive.

The V gene is TRBV30, the J gene TRBJ1-5; 7 nucleotides match TRBD1. Per the germline V gene, CDR1 is GTSNPN and CDR2 is SVGIG (reference sequence). The V and J ends lost 3 bases and 1 base, in that order; junction bases with no gene match: 3. The CDR3 totals 14 residues. The CDR3 coding sequence is TGTGCCTGGAGCCCAGGGGGGAGCAATCAGCCCCAGCATTTT. This encodes CAWSPGGSNQPQHF.

This clone was detected a few times. V and J are TRBV6-4 and TRBJ2-2; TRBD1 matches at 11 bases. Germline CDR1 and CDR2: MRHNA and SNTAGT. With V trimmed by 5 bases and J by 3 bases, 2 bases remained unmatched. The CDR3 runs to 15 residues. The CDR3 is CASSPGQGDTGELFF. The CDR3 region has the DNA TGTGCCAGCAGTCCGGGACAGGGGGACACCGGGGAGCTGTTTTTT.